This record concerns one T cell receptor beta chain sequence. This record comes from a study of T cell changes during pregnancy in multiple sclerosis. Germline CDR1 is MGHRA and CDR2 is YSYEKL. V was pared by 0 bases and J by 6 bases, with 14 bases between. This CDR3 spans 15 amino acids. The data were produced by immunoSEQ multiplex PCR, yet TCRdb's version contains in-frame clones alone and is incomplete. The data contain approximately 68,000 clones, roughly 91% of them seen just once; the ten biggest clones take up 0.7%. The sample was peripheral blood, taken in the third trimester of pregnancy. The chain links TRBV4-1 to TRBJ1-2; D remains ambiguous. The receptor comes from a female donor in good health, enrolled as a control in a pregnancy study. The CDR3 here is CASSQDYSRHDGYTF. The CDR3 DNA sequence: TGCGCCAGCAGCCAAGATTATTCCCGACACGATGGCTACACCTTC.